The subject of this entry is one T cell receptor beta chain. The antigen is unknown. The sample comes from a study of CXCR3-negative and CXCR3-positive naive CD8 T cells. General observations from the study: TRB CDR3s were more hydrophobic in CXCR3-positive than in CXCR3-negative naive cells.

Per germline, CDR1 LGHNA and CDR2 YNFKEQ. This CDR3 is built from 16 residues. The authors made the TRB cDNA libraries by 5' RACE using UMI labels. TCRdb reprocessed the 5' RACE reads; each CDR3 protein has one entry and no DNA is given. The table lists 100,000 or so distinct CDR3 sequences. This clonotype was obtained from a human donor in good health. Some clones in this sample may be carry-over from other donors' samples. The rearrangement links TRBV4-2 to TRBJ2-7; there is no DNA to check the TCRdb D call of TRBD1. Sequencing was carried out using naive CXCR3+ CD8+ T cells from blood. Noted subset: CD45RO-CCR7+CD27+CD95- naive CD8+ T cells expressing CXCR3 (TNR3+). The chain's CDR3 is CASSQELGQGAREQYF.